The 20 T cell receptor beta chains listed next were all sequenced from one sample in a study of blood T cell repertoires in COVID-19. TCRdb's copy holds only in-frame clones and misses some; the assay was immunoSEQ multiplex PCR. The table has tens of thousands of clones, around 80% seen once. The sequenced sample was peripheral blood. The receptors originated from a woman aged 60 to 75 with acute or convalescent COVID-19.

This sequence joins TRBV15 and TRBJ1-4; 10 bases map to TRBD1. V lost 0 bases and J lost 8; bases outside the gene matches: 3. Germline values: CDR1 LNHNV, CDR2 YYDKDF (reference sequence). This CDR3 spans 15 amino acids. CDR3 sequence (DNA): TGTGCCACCAGCAGAGAGGGACAGGGGACCGAAAAACTGTTTTTT. Its protein product is CATSREGQGTEKLFF.

V usage is TRBV24-1 and J usage is TRBJ2-2; 9 bases fit TRBD1. This CDR3 spans 17 amino acids. The germline CDR1 and CDR2 sequences are KGHDR and SFDVKD. V lost 0 bases and J lost 6; bases outside the gene matches: 7. CDR3 amino acids: CATSDLLDRGISGELFF. Written as DNA, the CDR3 is TGTGCCACCAGTGATTTGTTGGACAGGGGAATTTCCGGGGAGCTGTTTTTT.

This sequence joins TRBV19 and TRBJ2-5; TRBD1 matches at 7 bases. The length of the CDR3 is 15 residues. Germline V gene sequence: CDR1 LNHDA, CDR2 SQIVND (reference sequence). V shed 3 bases and J 4 bases; nucleotides not matched to a gene: 8. DNA for the CDR3: TGTGCCAGTAGTATGTCACAGGGGAGTGGAGAGACCCAGTACTTC. Translation gives CASSMSQGSGETQYF.

The chain recombines TRBV5-8 with TRBJ1-4; D not certain. The CDR3 runs 16 residues. Trimming took 4 bases from V and 0 from J, leaving 13 bases between them. Germline loops: CDR1 SGHTS, CDR2 YDEGEE. CDR3 sequence reads: CASSQLIAATNEKLFF. The CDR3 DNA is TGTGCCAGCAGCCAGTTAATAGCTGCAACTAATGAAAAACTGTTTTTT.

V is TRBV4-2 and J is TRBJ2-3; 7 bases are a match to TRBD2. The V gene end was trimmed by 0 bases and the J gene end by 0 bases; junction bases not matched to a gene: 6. Germline V gives CDR1 LGHNA, CDR2 YNFKEQ. The CDR3 runs 17 residues. The CDR3 reads CASSQDSSGASTDTQYF. CDR3 nucleotides: TGTGCCAGCAGCCAAGATAGCAGCGGGGCTAGCACAGATACGCAGTATTTT.

This sequence joins TRBV7-9 and TRBJ1-5; 11 bases align to TRBD1. The germline V gene encodes CDR1 SEHNR and CDR2 FQNEAQ (reference sequence). The CDR3 spans 14 residues. J was trimmed by 7 bases and V by 5 bases; bases with no gene match: 4. The CDR3 region has the DNA TGTGCCAGCAGCCCCGGGACAGGGGGACAGCCCCAGCATTTT. As protein: CASSPGTGGQPQHF.

The chain uses TRBV11-2 and TRBJ2-2; 8 bases agree with TRBD1. Per the germline V gene, CDR1 is SGHAT and CDR2 is FQNNGV. The CDR3 extends over 18 amino acids. The J segment lost 5 bases and the V segment lost 2 bases, leaving 13 bases of the junction unmatched. In DNA, the CDR3 is TGTGCCAGCAGCTTACTAAGTCGGCAGGGGGCCCGGACCGGGGAGCTGTTTTTT. This gives the protein CASSLLSRQGARTGELFF.

The V gene is TRBV18, the J gene TRBJ1-4; D unresolved. Germline V gene sequence: CDR1 KGHSH, CDR2 LQKENI. The CDR3 has 14 amino acids. V was pared by 6 bases and J by 8 bases, with 16 bases between. This CDR3 reads CASSRPVPSEKLFF. CDR3 nucleotide sequence: TGTGCCAGCTCGCGGCCCGTCCCCTCGGAAAAACTGTTTTTT. The full variable domain, its missing parts supplied by reference TRBV18 and TRBJ1-4, is NAGVMQNPRHLVRRRGQEARLRCSPMKGHSHVYWYRQLPEEGLKFMVYLQKENIIDESGMPKERFSAEFPKEGPSILRIQQVVRGDSAAYFCASSRPVPSEKLFFGSGTQLSVL.

A single count supports this clone. The chain has TRBV5-1 and TRBJ2-7, with D possibly being TRBD1 (7 bases). V was clipped by 0 bases and J by 7 bases, with 17 bases between them. The germline gives CDR1 SGHRS, CDR2 YFSETQ. The CDR3 has 15 residues. This CDR3 reads CASSLVVQGTGEQYF. CDR3 sequence (DNA): TGCGCCAGCAGCTTGGTAGTACAGGGGACTGGGGAGCAGTACTTC.

This chain connects TRBV27 to TRBJ1-1, with D hard to call. This CDR3 has 13 amino acids. The ends were cut back, 3 bases at V and 6 bases at J, with 11 bases in the middle. The germline V gene has CDR1 MNHEY and CDR2 SMNVEV (reference sequence). The CDR3 sequence is CASSFNGEAEAFF. The CDR3 nucleotides read TGTGCCAGCAGTTTTAACGGAGAAGCTGAAGCTTTCTTT.

There are a few counts of this clone. The V call is TRBV11-2, the J call TRBJ2-1; D may be TRBD1 (5 bases). Per germline, CDR1 SGHAT and CDR2 FQNNGV. Trimming took 0 bases from V and 0 from J, leaving 12 bases between them. The CDR3 is made up of 17 amino acids. For the CDR3, the DNA is TGTGCCAGCAGCTTAGATGCAGGGCATTCCTCCTACAATGAGCAGTTCTTC. Translation: CASSLDAGHSSYNEQFF.

The chain employs TRBV6-5 and TRBJ1-1; the D gene is possibly TRBD1 (5 bases). The V and J ends lost 8 bases and 1 base respectively, with 11 bases between them. The CDR3 has 13 amino acids. Germline values: CDR1 MNHEY, CDR2 SVGAGI. CDR3 amino acids: CASSLQENTEAFF. The CDR3 DNA reads as TGTGCCAGCTCGTTACAGGAGAACACTGAAGCTTTCTTT.

This chain uses TRBV7-8 with TRBJ1-2; 10 bases are a match to TRBD1. The CDR3 loop spans 16 amino acids. Germline V CDR1 and CDR2: SGHVS, FQNEAQ. J gave up 8 bases and V 0 bases, and 9 bases lay outside the gene matches. CDR3 residues: CASSLAKGTGARGYTF. For the CDR3, the DNA is TGTGCCAGCAGCTTAGCGAAGGGGACAGGGGCTCGGGGCTACACCTTC.

CDR3 in amino acids: CATSDPRGTNEKLFF. CDR3 bases: TGTGCCACCAGTGACCCCAGGGGGACTAATGAAAAACTGTTTTTT. The gene calls are TRBV24-1 and TRBJ1-4; TRBD1 matches 7 bases. Losses at the gene ends were 4 bases for V and 2 bases for J; bases not matched to a gene: 3. There are 15 residues in the CDR3. Germline V gene lookup returns CDR1 KGHDR and CDR2 SFDVKD.

The J gene is TRBJ2-5, the V gene TRBV30; D ambiguous. The germline V gene encodes CDR1 GTSNPN and CDR2 SVGIG (reference sequence). The CDR3 length is 13 residues. Trimming pared 1 base from V and 1 base from J, leaving 7 bases between. This chain's CDR3 is CAWSGHLQETQYF. In DNA form, the CDR3 reads TGTGCCTGGAGTGGACACCTCCAAGAGACCCAGTACTTC.

The J gene is TRBJ1-1, the V gene TRBV19; perhaps TRBD1 as D (5 bases). V shed 10 bases and J shed 0 bases, with 15 bases lying between them. The CDR3 has 14 residues. Germline CDR1 and CDR2: LNHDA and SQIVND (reference sequence). As DNA, the CDR3 is TGTGCCACTCATAAGACAGATTTGAACACTGAAGCTTTCTTT. This sequence encodes CATHKTDLNTEAFF.

This chain uses TRBV5-1 with TRBJ2-3; D unresolved. From germline, CDR1 is SGHRS and CDR2 YFSETQ. This CDR3 contains 11 residues. Trimming pared 4 bases from V and 2 bases from J, leaving 2 bases between. CDR3 in DNA: TGCGCCAGCAGCCTCACAGATACGCAGTATTTT. Translating gives CASSLTDTQYF.

The rearrangement links TRBV6-5 to TRBJ2-7, with TRBD1 matching over 8 bases. V shed 6 bases and J 1 base; nucleotides not matched to a gene: 8. This CDR3 region has 15 residues. The germline gives CDR1 MNHEY, CDR2 SVGAGI. CDR3 residues: CASSVQGAQSYEQYV. The CDR3 coding sequence is TGTGCCAGCAGCGTTCAGGGGGCGCAGTCCTACGAGCAGTACGTC.

The chain is built from TRBV7-2 and TRBJ2-3; 12 nucleotides match TRBD2. The CDR3 has 15 amino acids. V lost 6 bases and J lost 1; bases outside the gene matches: 2. Per the germline V gene, CDR1 is SGHTA and CDR2 is FQGNSA. CDR3: CASSSSGGGTDTQYF. The CDR3 DNA follows: TGTGCCAGCAGTTCTAGCGGGGGGGGCACAGATACGCAGTATTTT.

The rearrangement uses TRBV9 and TRBJ2-3; 7 positions agree with TRBD1. The CDR3 totals 18 residues. V was pared by 0 bases and J by 0 bases, with 10 bases of the junction left unmatched. Per germline, CDR1 SGDLS and CDR2 YYNGEE. CDR3 coding DNA: TGTGCCAGCAGCGTAGGGCAGGGGGTGGATCTTAGCACAGATACGCAGTATTTT. It encodes CASSVGQGVDLSTDTQYF.